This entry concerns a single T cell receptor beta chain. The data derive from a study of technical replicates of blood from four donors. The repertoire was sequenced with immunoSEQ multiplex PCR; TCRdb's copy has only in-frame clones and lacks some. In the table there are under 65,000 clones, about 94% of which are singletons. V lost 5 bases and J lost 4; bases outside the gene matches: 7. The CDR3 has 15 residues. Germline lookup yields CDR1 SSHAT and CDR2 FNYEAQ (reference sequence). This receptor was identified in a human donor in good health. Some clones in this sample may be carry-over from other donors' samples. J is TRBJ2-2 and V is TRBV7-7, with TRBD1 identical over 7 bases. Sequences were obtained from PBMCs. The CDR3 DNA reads TGTGCCAGCAGCCTGACAGGGTCGGGCACCGGGGAGCTGTTTTTT. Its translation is CASSLTGSGTGELFF.